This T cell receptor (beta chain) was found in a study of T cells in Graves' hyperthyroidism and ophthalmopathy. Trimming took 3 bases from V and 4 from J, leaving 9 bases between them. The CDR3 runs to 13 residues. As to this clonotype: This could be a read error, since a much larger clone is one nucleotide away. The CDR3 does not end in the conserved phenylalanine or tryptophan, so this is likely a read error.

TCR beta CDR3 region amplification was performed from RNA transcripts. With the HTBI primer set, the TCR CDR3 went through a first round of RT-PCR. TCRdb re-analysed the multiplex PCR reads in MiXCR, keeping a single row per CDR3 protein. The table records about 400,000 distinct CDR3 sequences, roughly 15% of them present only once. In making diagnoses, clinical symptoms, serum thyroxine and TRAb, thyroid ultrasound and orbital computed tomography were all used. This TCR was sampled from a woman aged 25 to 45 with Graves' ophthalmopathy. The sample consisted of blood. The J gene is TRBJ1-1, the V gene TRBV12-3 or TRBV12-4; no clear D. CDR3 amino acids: CASSFHTPTEAFS. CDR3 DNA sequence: TGTGCCAGCAGTTTTCATACTCCCACTGAAGCTTTCTCT.